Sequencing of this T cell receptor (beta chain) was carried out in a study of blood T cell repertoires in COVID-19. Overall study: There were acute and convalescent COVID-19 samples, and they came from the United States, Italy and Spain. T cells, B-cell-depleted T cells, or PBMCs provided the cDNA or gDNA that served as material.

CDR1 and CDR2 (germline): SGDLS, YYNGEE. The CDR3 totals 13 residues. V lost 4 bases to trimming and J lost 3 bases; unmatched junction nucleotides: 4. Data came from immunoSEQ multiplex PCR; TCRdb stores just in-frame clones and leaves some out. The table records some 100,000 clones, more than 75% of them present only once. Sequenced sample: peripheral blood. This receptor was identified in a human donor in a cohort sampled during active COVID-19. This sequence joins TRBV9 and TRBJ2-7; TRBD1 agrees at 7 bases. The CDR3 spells CASSIRQGYEQYF. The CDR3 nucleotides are TGTGCCAGCAGCATCAGACAGGGCTACGAGCAGTACTTC.